These T cell receptor beta chains were read from a single sample in a study of blood T cell repertoires in COVID-19. Clones were read by immunoSEQ multiplex PCR, and TCRdb kept only the in-frame ones, dropping some. The table includes 90,000 to 130,000 clones, approximately 80% detected once. Sample: peripheral blood. The receptors stem from a woman aged 70-85 years with acute or convalescent COVID-19. The CDR3 runs from the conserved cysteine through the conserved F or W. The D gene is left open where the match is weak. Size tells how often a clone was seen (once, few, many) or the class of an expanded clone, and some rows leave it out.

v_call	d_call	clone_size	j_call	cdr3_nt	cdr3_aa
TRBV2	TRBD2	-	TRBJ2-1	TGTGCCAGCAGAGCGGGACTGGACTACAATGAGCAGTTCTTC	CASRAGLDYNEQFF
TRBV14	-	-	TRBJ1-6	TGTGCCAGTCAGACTTCAGCCAATTCACCCCTCCACTTT	CASQTSANSPLHF
TRBV27	-	once	TRBJ1-6	TGTGCCAGCAGTTTAAGCGGTAACAGGGTGGCTTCACCCCTCCACTTT	CASSLSGNRVASPLHF
TRBV5-6	TRBD1	-	TRBJ1-1	TGTGCCAGCAGCGACCTGGACAGGGGCGCTTTCTTT	CASSDLDRGAFF
TRBV3-1/TRBV3-2	-	few	TRBJ1-1	TGTGCCAGCAGCCCAAGGGGGAACAGTTATAACACTGAAGCTTTCTTT	CASSPRGNSYNTEAFF
TRBV7-9	-	-	TRBJ2-3	TGTGCCAGCAGCTCTAGTTCAGGACTGGCTAGCACAGATACGCAGTATTTT	CASSSSSGLASTDTQYF
TRBV6-5	-	-	TRBJ2-5	TGTGCCAGCAGTAGGGGTACGGAAGAGACCCAGTACTTC	CASSRGTEETQYF
TRBV25-1	-	-	TRBJ2-7	TGTGCCTGCGGGACAGCCGGAACCTACGAGCAGTACTTC	CACGTAGTYEQYF
TRBV7-2	-	-	TRBJ2-7	TGTGCCAGCAGCTCGACAGGACCCCTGGGGCAGTACTTC	CASSSTGPLGQYF
TRBV28	TRBD1	few	TRBJ2-7	TGTGCCAGCAGTTTAGAAGGACAGGGTGACTACGAGCAGTACTTC	CASSLEGQGDYEQYF
TRBV5-1	-	-	TRBJ1-1	TGCGCCAGCAGCTCTCAGGGTGGCGGCACTGAAGCTTTCTTT	CASSSQGGGTEAFF
TRBV7-9	-	once	TRBJ1-1	TGTGCCAGCAGCTCCCGAACGCGGGGGAACACTGAAGCTTTCTTT	CASSSRTRGNTEAFF
TRBV27	-	-	TRBJ2-5	TGTGCCAGCAGTTTATTTCAGGGTCAAGAGACCCAGTACTTC	CASSLFQGQETQYF
TRBV19	-	-	TRBJ1-5	TGTGCCAGTAGTAAAGGAGTCAATCAGCCCCAGCATTTT	CASSKGVNQPQHF
TRBV29-1	TRBD2	once	TRBJ2-1	TGCAGCGTTGTGGGACTAGCGGGAGGGAGCTCCTACAATGAGCAGTTCTTC	CSVVGLAGGSSYNEQFF
TRBV12-3/TRBV12-4	-	-	TRBJ1-2	TGTGCCAGCACCAGGGACACGTCAAACGGCTACACCTTC	CASTRDTSNGYTF
TRBV5-4	-	-	TRBJ2-5	TGTGCCAGCAGCTTGGGGGGGGGCGAAGGAGAGACCCAGTACTTC	CASSLGGGEGETQYF
TRBV15	-	-	TRBJ1-3	TGTGCCACCAGCAGACCCCAGGGCCAGGGAAACACCATATATTTT	CATSRPQGQGNTIYF
TRBV7-6	-	few	TRBJ2-2	TGTGCCAGCAGCTCCCTTAGCGAGAACACCGGGGAGCTGTTTTTT	CASSSLSENTGELFF
TRBV7-2	-	-	TRBJ1-2	TGTGCCAGCAGCTTAGCAGCTAGCGATGGCTACACCTTC	CASSLAASDGYTF
TRBV7-2	TRBD1	-	TRBJ1-4	TGTGCCAGCAGCTTAGTGGGCAGGGGGTCGACTAATGAAAAACTGTTTTTT	CASSLVGRGSTNEKLFF
TRBV29-1	TRBD1	-	TRBJ2-2	TGCAGCGCTGGGGGAACAGGGGCTAACACCGGGGAGCTGTTTTTT	CSAGGTGANTGELFF
TRBV6-5	-	-	TRBJ1-2	TGTGCCAGCAGCTCCGGGACAACTAACTATGGCTACACCTTC	CASSSGTTNYGYTF
TRBV5-4	TRBD1	-	TRBJ2-2	TGTGCCAGCAGCTTGCCGACAGGGGTCGACACCGGGGAGCTGTTTTTT	CASSLPTGVDTGELFF
TRBV18	TRBD2	-	TRBJ2-2	TGTGCCAGCTCACCACTCTCGGGACTAGTGACCGGGGAGCTGTTTTTT	CASSPLSGLVTGELFF
TRBV7-9	TRBD2	-	TRBJ2-1	TGTGCCAGCAGCCGGGGACTACACAATGAGCAGTTCTTC	CASSRGLHNEQFF